These 20 T cell receptor beta chains share one sample of origin, sequenced in a study of blood T cell repertoires in COVID-19. The table came from immunoSEQ multiplex PCR; TCRdb's copy has only in-frame clones and leaves some out. The table records 110,000 to 150,000 clones, approximately 80% of them present only once. Specimen: peripheral blood. These receptors came from a human donor in a cohort sampled during active COVID-19.

The chain combines TRBV7-2 with TRBJ1-2, with no clear D. Trimming removed 4 bases from V and 5 bases from J, with 14 bases in between. The CDR3 has 14 amino acids. Per germline, CDR1 SGHTA and CDR2 FQGNSA. CDR3 coding DNA: TGTGCCAGCAGCTCGGGTATTTGGAGGTATGGCTACACCTTC. Amino acids: CASSSGIWRYGYTF.

The chain combines TRBV9 with TRBJ2-5, with 7 positions matching TRBD1. Germline V lookup: CDR1 SGDLS, CDR2 YYNGEE. CDR3 length equals 13 residues. V lost 1 base and J lost 3; bases outside the gene matches: 0. The CDR3 loop is CASSVTGEETQYF. In DNA, the CDR3 is TGTGCCAGCAGCGTAACAGGGGAAGAGACCCAGTACTTC.

The chain has TRBV9 and TRBJ2-7, with 8 bases aligning to TRBD2. J lost 4 bases, V lost 0 bases, and 3 bases had no gene match. This CDR3 comprises 14 residues. CDR1 and CDR2 (germline): SGDLS, YYNGEE. CDR3 bases: TGTGCCAGCAGCGTAGTAGCGGGGTCTTACGAGCAGTACTTC. Its translation is CASSVVAGSYEQYF.

The gene calls are TRBV6-5 and TRBJ1-6, with TRBD1 matching 9 bases. J was trimmed by 10 bases and V by 6 bases; bases with no gene match: 10. The germline V gene has CDR1 MNHEY and CDR2 SVGAGI. The CDR3 loop spans 15 amino acids. CDR3 loop: CASSPQGARNSPLHF. The CDR3 coding sequence is TGTGCCAGCAGCCCACAGGGGGCGCGCAACTCACCCCTCCACTTT.

V usage is TRBV10-2 and J usage is TRBJ2-5, with D tentatively TRBD1 (6 bases). CDR1 is WSHSY and CDR2 is SAAADI in the germline V gene. Trimming pared 7 bases from V and 2 bases from J, leaving 11 bases between. CDR3 length equals 13 residues. CDR3 sequence (DNA): TGCGCCAGCACATGGACAGTACAAGAGACCCAGTACTTC. Protein: CASTWTVQETQYF.

This clone showed up just a few times. This chain connects TRBV5-1 to TRBJ2-7; D uncertain. With 4 bases removed from V and 3 bases from J, the gap between germline ends came to 8 bases. The CDR3 runs 12 residues. Germline lookup yields CDR1 SGHRS and CDR2 YFSETQ. The chain's CDR3 is CASSASGYEQYF. The CDR3 nucleotides read TGCGCCAGCAGCGCCTCAGGCTACGAGCAGTACTTC.

The chain is built from TRBV14 and TRBJ2-1; 8 positions match TRBD2. The CDR3 is 14 residues long. Germline assignment: CDR1 SGHDN and CDR2 FVKESK. Unmatched junction bases numbered 8, after V lost 4 bases and J lost 9 bases. The CDR3 sequence: CASSPHPRGGEQFF. Here the CDR3 DNA reads TGTGCCAGCAGCCCACACCCCCGGGGGGGTGAGCAGTTCTTC.

The sample holds one count of this clone. The genes are TRBV14 and TRBJ1-6, with D unclear. Germline CDR1 and CDR2: SGHDN and FVKESK. The ends were cut back, 3 bases at V and 6 bases at J, with 3 bases in the middle. The CDR3 is made up of 12 amino acids. The CDR3 here is CASSHSNSPLHF. The CDR3 nucleotides are TGTGCCAGCAGCCACAGTAATTCACCCCTCCACTTT.

The genes are TRBV30 and TRBJ1-4; TRBD1 might be the D (6 bases). The CDR3 is 15 amino acids. Germline assignment: CDR1 GTSNPN and CDR2 SVGIG (reference sequence). Trimming took 1 base from V and 10 from J, leaving 19 bases between them. CDR3 in DNA: TGTGCCTGGAGTGCGTTAGATCGGGACACAGGAAAACTGTTTTTT. Encoded protein: CAWSALDRDTGKLFF.

V usage is TRBV7-8 and J usage is TRBJ1-1; possibly TRBD1 for D (6 bases). Germline V gives CDR1 SGHVS, CDR2 FQNEAQ. This CDR3 region has 14 residues. V was clipped by 1 base and J by 3 bases, with 9 bases between them. CDR3 nucleotides: TGTGCCAGCAGCTTAGAGGCAGGGGACACTGAAGCTTTCTTT. Its protein is CASSLEAGDTEAFF. Using reference TRBV7-8 and TRBJ1-1 for the parts outside the CDR3, the full variable domain is GAGVSQSPRYKVAKRGQDVALRCDPISGHVSLFWYQQALGQGPEFLTYFQNEAQLDKSGLPSDRFFAERPEGSVSTLKIQRTQQEDSAVYLCASSLEAGDTEAFFGQGTRLTVV.

This rearrangement joins TRBV10-3 to TRBJ1-5, with a weak D call TRBD1 (6 bases). The V and J ends lost 3 bases and 8 bases respectively, with 14 bases between them. CDR1 and CDR2 from the germline V gene are ENHRY and SYGVKD. The CDR3 sequence is 14 residues long. The CDR3 DNA sequence: TGTGCCATCAGTGATACAGGGCCCAGGGAGCCCCAGCATTTT. It is translated as CAISDTGPREPQHF.

This clone was counted only a few times. In DNA, the CDR3 is TGTGCCAGCAGCGAAATACCCGGCGTGCAGGGTGAGCAGTTCTTC. It encodes CASSEIPGVQGEQFF. The chain is built from TRBV9 and TRBJ2-1; perhaps TRBD1 as D (5 bases). This CDR3 is built from 15 residues. Germline V lookup: CDR1 SGDLS, CDR2 YYNGEE. Deletions cut 3 bases from V and 9 bases from J, with 19 bases between.

This rearrangement joins TRBV5-1 to TRBJ2-3, with TRBD2 matching over 9 bases. J lost 4 bases, V lost 0 bases, and 6 bases had no gene match. Germline V gene data show CDR1 as SGHRS and CDR2 as YFSETQ. This CDR3 spans 16 amino acids. The CDR3 DNA is TGCGCCAGCAGCTTGGGAGGCGGGGGGGCATCAGATACGCAGTATTTT. Translation: CASSLGGGGASDTQYF.

About this clone itself: Other DNA sequences in the same sample also yield this CDR3. The chain has TRBV13 and TRBJ2-6; 12 bases match TRBD1. This CDR3 has 20 amino acids. J gave up 1 base and V 2 bases, and 9 bases lay outside the gene matches. Germline CDR1 reads PRHDT; CDR2 reads FYEKMQ (reference sequence). The chain's CDR3 is CASSLYRRDRGRSGANVLTF. For the CDR3, the DNA is TGTGCCAGCAGCTTATATAGGAGGGACAGGGGGCGGTCTGGGGCCAACGTCCTGACTTTC.

This chain links TRBV7-9 with TRBJ2-1, with 13 bases lining up with TRBD2. V gave up 4 bases and J gave up 4 bases; unmatched junction bases: 10. This CDR3 has 18 amino acids. The germline gives CDR1 SEHNR, CDR2 FQNEAQ (reference sequence). In DNA, the CDR3 is TGTGCCAGCAGCTCGCAGACCGGGACTAGCGGGGCTTACAATGAGCAGTTCTTC. Its translation is CASSSQTGTSGAYNEQFF.

The V gene is TRBV18, the J gene TRBJ1-4; D is undetermined. CDR3 length: 16 residues. CDR1 is KGHSH, CDR2 LQKENI, per germline. V lost 3 bases, J lost 0 bases, and 11 bases lay in between. CDR3 loop: CASSPAYTATNEKLFF. The CDR3 nucleotides are TGTGCCAGCTCACCGGCCTACACAGCAACTAATGAAAAACTGTTTTTT.

This rearrangement joins TRBV18 to TRBJ1-1; 7 bases are shared with TRBD1. The CDR3 is made up of 14 amino acids. Trimming cost V 6 bases and J 2 bases; bases outside gene matches: 6. The germline V gene has CDR1 KGHSH and CDR2 LQKENI. This CDR3 is CASSPGQKNTEAFF. The CDR3 nucleotides are TGTGCCAGCTCGCCGGGACAGAAAAACACTGAAGCTTTCTTT.

The CDR3 region has the DNA TGTGCCAGCAGCCCCCCTGGTGGGGCGGTGGGCACAGATACGCAGTATTTT. It specifies CASSPPGGAVGTDTQYF. V is TRBV7-6 and J is TRBJ2-3; D is perhaps TRBD1 (5 bases). V was pared by 5 bases and J by 1 base, with 19 bases between. The germline V gene encodes CDR1 SGHVS and CDR2 FNYEAQ. This CDR3 contains 17 residues.

This chain uses TRBV5-6 with TRBJ2-2; TRBD1 agrees at 10 bases. Germline V gene sequence: CDR1 SGHDT, CDR2 YYEEEE. CDR3 length: 16 amino acids. V lost 2 bases, J lost 5 bases, and 6 bases stayed unmatched. The CDR3 loop reads CASSFGTGEATGELFF. CDR3 nucleotide sequence: TGTGCCAGCAGCTTCGGGACAGGGGAAGCTACCGGGGAGCTGTTTTTT.

The J gene is TRBJ2-7, the V gene TRBV9; D unresolved. Germline CDR1 and CDR2: SGDLS and YYNGEE. The V gene lost 0 bases and the J gene lost 7 bases, with 14 bases spanning the gap. This CDR3 has 14 residues. The CDR3, as DNA: TGTGCCAGCAGCGTAGGTCCAGAGCCGCGGGAGCAGTACTTC. Its protein is CASSVGPEPREQYF. The full variable domain, with the rest looked up from reference TRBV9 and TRBJ2-7, is DSGVTQTPKHLITATGQRVTLRCSPRSGDLSVYWYQQSLDQGLQFLIQYYNGEERAKGNILERFSAQQFPDLHSELNLSSLELGDSALYFCASSVGPEPREQYFGPGTRLTVT.